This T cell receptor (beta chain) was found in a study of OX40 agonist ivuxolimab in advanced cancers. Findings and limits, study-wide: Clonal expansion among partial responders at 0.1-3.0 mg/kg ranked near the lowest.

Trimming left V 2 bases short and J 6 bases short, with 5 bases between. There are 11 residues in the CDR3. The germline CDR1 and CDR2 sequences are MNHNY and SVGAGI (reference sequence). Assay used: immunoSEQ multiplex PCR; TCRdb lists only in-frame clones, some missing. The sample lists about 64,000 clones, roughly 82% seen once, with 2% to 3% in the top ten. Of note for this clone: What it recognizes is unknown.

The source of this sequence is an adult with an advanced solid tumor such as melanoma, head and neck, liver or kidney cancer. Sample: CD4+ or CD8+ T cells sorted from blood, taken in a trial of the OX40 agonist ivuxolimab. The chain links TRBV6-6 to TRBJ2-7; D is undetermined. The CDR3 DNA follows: TGTGCCAGCAGTTACAGGGTCGAGCAGTACTTC. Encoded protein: CASSYRVEQYF.